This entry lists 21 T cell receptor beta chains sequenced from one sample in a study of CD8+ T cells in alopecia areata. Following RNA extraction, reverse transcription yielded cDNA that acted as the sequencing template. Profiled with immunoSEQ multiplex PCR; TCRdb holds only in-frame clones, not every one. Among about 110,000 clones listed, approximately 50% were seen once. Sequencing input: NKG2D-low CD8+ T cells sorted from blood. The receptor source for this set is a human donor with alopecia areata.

CDR3 residues: CASSTPGHEQFF. For the CDR3, the DNA is TGTGCCAGCAGCACGCCGGGACATGAGCAGTTCTTC. V usage is TRBV28 and J usage is TRBJ2-1; possibly TRBD1 or TRBD2 for D (5 bases each). The CDR3 consists of 12 residues. The germline CDR1 and CDR2 sequences are MDHEN and SYDVKM. V shed 6 bases and J shed 8 bases, with 11 bases lying between them.

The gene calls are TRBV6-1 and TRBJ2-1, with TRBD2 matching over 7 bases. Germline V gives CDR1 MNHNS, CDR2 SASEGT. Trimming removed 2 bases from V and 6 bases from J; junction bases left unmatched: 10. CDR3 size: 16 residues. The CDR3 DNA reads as TGTGCCAGCAGTGAATTTGCGGGAGAACGCCCCAATGAGCAGTTCTTC. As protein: CASSEFAGERPNEQFF.

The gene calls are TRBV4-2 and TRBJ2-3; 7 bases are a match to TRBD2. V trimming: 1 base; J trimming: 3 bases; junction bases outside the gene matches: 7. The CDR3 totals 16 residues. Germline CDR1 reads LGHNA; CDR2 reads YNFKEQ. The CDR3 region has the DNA TGTGCCAGCAGCCAAGGGGCGGGAGACGGGACAGATACGCAGTATTTT. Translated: CASSQGAGDGTDTQYF.

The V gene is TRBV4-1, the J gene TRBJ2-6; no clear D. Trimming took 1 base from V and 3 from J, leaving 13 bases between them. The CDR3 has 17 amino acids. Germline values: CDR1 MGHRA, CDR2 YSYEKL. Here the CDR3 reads CASSQVKVGLGANVLTF. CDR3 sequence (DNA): TGCGCCAGCAGCCAAGTGAAGGTCGGCCTTGGGGCCAACGTCCTGACTTTC.

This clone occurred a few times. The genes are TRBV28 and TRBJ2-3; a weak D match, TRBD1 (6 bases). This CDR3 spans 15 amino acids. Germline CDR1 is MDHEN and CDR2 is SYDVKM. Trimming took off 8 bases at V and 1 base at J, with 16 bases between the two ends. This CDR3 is CASESRGRGTDTQYF. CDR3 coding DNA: TGTGCCAGCGAAAGCAGGGGAAGAGGCACAGATACGCAGTATTTT.

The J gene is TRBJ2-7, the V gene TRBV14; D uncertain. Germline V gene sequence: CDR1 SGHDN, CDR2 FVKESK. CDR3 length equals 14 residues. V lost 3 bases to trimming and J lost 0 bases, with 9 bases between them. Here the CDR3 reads CASSQMTSSYEQYF. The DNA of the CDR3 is TGTGCCAGCAGCCAGATGACCAGCTCCTACGAGCAGTACTTC.

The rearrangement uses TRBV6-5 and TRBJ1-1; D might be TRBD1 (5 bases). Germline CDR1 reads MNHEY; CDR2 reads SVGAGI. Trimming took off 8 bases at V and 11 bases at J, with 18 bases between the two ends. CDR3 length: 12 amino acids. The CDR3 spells CASRNPGRAAFF. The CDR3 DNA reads TGTGCCAGCCGCAATCCGGGACGAGCGGCTTTCTTT.

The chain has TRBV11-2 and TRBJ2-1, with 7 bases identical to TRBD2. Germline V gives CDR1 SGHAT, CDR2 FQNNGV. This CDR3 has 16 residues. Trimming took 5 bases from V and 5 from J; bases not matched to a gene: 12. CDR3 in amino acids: CASSPHRTRLNNEQFF. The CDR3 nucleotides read TGTGCCAGCAGCCCCCACCGGACTAGGCTAAACAATGAGCAGTTCTTC.

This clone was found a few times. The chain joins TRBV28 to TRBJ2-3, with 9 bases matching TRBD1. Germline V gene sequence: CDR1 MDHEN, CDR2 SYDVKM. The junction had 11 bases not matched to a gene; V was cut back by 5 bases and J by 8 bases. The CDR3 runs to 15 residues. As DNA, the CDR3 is TGTGCCAGCAGTCCTTCCGGGACAGGGAGGAGTACGCAGTATTTT. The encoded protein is CASSPSGTGRSTQYF.

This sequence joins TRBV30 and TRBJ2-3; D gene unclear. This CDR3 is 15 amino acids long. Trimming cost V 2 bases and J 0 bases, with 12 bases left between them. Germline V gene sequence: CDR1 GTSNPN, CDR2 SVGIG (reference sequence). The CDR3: CAWSRLGPSTDTQYF. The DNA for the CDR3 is TGTGCCTGGAGTCGGCTTGGCCCTAGCACAGATACGCAGTATTTT.

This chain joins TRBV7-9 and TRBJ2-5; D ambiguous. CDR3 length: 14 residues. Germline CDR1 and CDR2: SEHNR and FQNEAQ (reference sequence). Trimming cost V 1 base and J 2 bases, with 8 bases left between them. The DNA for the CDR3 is TGTGCCAGCAGCTTAGTATCCCCACAAGAGACCCAGTACTTC. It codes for CASSLVSPQETQYF.

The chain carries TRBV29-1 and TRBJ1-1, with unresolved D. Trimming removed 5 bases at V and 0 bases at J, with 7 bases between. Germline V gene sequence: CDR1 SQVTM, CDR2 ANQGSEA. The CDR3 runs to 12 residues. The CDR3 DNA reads TGCAGCGTTCGGGTCCTGAACACTGAAGCTTTCTTT. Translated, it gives CSVRVLNTEAFF.

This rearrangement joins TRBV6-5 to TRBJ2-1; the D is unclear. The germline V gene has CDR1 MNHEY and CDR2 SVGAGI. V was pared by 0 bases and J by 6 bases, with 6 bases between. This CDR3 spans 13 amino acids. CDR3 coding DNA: TGTGCCAGCAGTTACTCGTGGAGCAATGAGCAGTTCTTC. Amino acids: CASSYSWSNEQFF.

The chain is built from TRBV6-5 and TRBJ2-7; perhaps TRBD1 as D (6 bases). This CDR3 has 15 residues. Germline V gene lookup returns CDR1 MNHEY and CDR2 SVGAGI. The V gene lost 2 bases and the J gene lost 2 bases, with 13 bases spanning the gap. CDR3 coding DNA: TGTGCCAGCAGTTACCTTCAGGGACACGCCTACGAGCAGTACTTC. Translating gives CASSYLQGHAYEQYF.

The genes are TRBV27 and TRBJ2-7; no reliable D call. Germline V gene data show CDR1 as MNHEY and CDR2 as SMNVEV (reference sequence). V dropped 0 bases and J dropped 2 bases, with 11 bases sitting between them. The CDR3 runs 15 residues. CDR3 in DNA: TGTGCCAGCAGTTTATCCCCAGGATTCCCCTACGAGCAGTACTTC. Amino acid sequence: CASSLSPGFPYEQYF.

CDR3 in DNA: TGTGCCAGCAGTTACGCAGGGGCTGGAAACACCATATATTTT. It yields the protein CASSYAGAGNTIYF. The chain has TRBV6-5 and TRBJ1-3, with D possibly being TRBD1 (6 bases). The CDR3 consists of 14 residues. The V gene's germline CDR1 is MNHEY and CDR2 SVGAGI. Trimming removed 2 bases at V and 2 bases at J, with 7 bases between.

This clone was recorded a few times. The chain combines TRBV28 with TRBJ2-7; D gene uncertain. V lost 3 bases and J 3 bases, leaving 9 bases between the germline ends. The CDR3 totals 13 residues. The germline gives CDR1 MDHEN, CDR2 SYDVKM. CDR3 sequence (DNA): TGTGCCAGCAGTTTTATTCGGAACTACGAGCAGTACTTC. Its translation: CASSFIRNYEQYF.

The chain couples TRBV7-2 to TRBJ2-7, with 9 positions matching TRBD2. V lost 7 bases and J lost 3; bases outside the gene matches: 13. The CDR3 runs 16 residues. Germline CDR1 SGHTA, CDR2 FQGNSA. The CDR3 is CASTPRVASGIYEQYF. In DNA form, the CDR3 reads TGTGCCAGCACACCCCGGGTGGCTAGCGGGATCTACGAGCAGTACTTC. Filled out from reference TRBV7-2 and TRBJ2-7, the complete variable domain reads GAGVSQSPSNKVTEKGKDVELRCDPISGHTALYWYRQSLGQGLEFLIYFQGNSAPDKSGLPSDRFSAERTGGSVSTLTIQRTQQEDSAVYLCASTPRVASGIYEQYFGPGTRLTVT.

Written as DNA, the CDR3 is TGTGCCAGCAGTCTAGCGGAGACCCAAGAGACCCAGTACTTC. Its translation: CASSLAETQETQYF. The V and J genes are TRBV28 and TRBJ2-5, with 7 bases lining up with TRBD2. This CDR3 region has 14 residues. The ends lost 5 bases at V and 1 base at J; junction bases unmatched: 4. Germline values: CDR1 MDHEN, CDR2 SYDVKM. The variable domain in full, completed from reference TRBV28 and TRBJ2-5, reads DVKVTQSSRYLVKRTGEKVFLECVQDMDHENMFWYRQDPGLGLRLIYFSYDVKMKEKGDIPEGYSVSREKKERFSLILESASTNQTSMYLCASSLAETQETQYFGPGTRLLVL.

The CDR3 region is CASSFGPTGSYEQYF. In DNA, the CDR3 is TGTGCCAGCAGTTTCGGACCCACTGGGTCCTACGAGCAGTACTTC. V usage is TRBV6-5 and J usage is TRBJ2-7; D gene ambiguous. V was clipped by 4 bases and J by 1 base, with 14 bases between them. Germline CDR1 and CDR2: MNHEY and SVGAGI. The CDR3 sequence is 15 residues long.

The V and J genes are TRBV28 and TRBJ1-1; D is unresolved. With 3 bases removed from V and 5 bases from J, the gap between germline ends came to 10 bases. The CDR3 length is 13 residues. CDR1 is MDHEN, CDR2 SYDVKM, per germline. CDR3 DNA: TGTGCCAGCAGTTTCCGGAGACCAACTGAAGCTTTCTTT. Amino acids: CASSFRRPTEAFF.